What follows are 27 T cell receptor beta chains derived from one specimen sequenced in a study of follicular helper T cells after annual influenza vaccination. Specified time point: 2015-2016 season, 7 days after influenza vaccination. Here immunoSEQ multiplex PCR was the method, and the copy in TCRdb shows in-frame clones only, minus some. The table shows about 8,700 clones, with 82% occurring only once. The source was CXCR5+ CD38- circulating T follicular helper cells from blood, collected 7 days after influenza vaccination. Subset indicated: circulating Tfh, non-naive CD4+CXCR5+PD-1+ (ICOS+CD38+ or ICOS-CD38-). The receptors here all came from an adult who received the influenza vaccine.

The chain employs TRBV7-6 and TRBJ2-5, with D tentatively TRBD2 (5 bases). Per the germline V gene, CDR1 is SGHVS and CDR2 is FNYEAQ. The ends were cut back, 1 base at V and 2 bases at J, with 5 bases in the middle. This CDR3 region has 13 residues. The CDR3 DNA follows: TGTGCCAGCAGCTTAGGCGGGCAAGAGACCCAGTACTTC. The encoded protein is CASSLGGQETQYF.

The V and J genes are TRBV4-3 and TRBJ2-1, with TRBD2 as a possible D gene (6 bases). The CDR3 has 15 amino acids. CDR1 is LGHNA and CDR2 is YSLEER in the germline V gene. V lost 3 bases and J lost 3, with 12 bases in between. The CDR3 DNA reads as TGCGCCAGCAGCCAGTTTAGCGGTTACTACAATGAGCAGTTCTTC. Its translation: CASSQFSGYYNEQFF.

CDR3 nucleotide sequence: TGCGCCTACAGGGGCCGGAGCCTCGACGGGGTGTTCTTC. Its protein is CAYRGRSLDGVFF. The chain carries TRBV10-2 and TRBJ2-1; TRBD1 agrees at 7 bases. Germline V gene data show CDR1 as WSHSY and CDR2 as SAAADI. This CDR3 has 13 residues. Unmatched junction bases numbered 19, after V lost 11 bases and J lost 15 bases.

The DNA of the CDR3 is TGTGCCAGCAGCGTACAGGGACAGACGTATGGCTACACCTTC. Translating it yields CASSVQGQTYGYTF. J is TRBJ1-2 and V is TRBV5-6; 7 bases are shared with TRBD1. The CDR3 spans 14 residues. Germline V gene sequence: CDR1 SGHDT, CDR2 YYEEEE. J gave up 5 bases and V 4 bases, and 8 bases lay outside the gene matches.

The chain joins TRBV7-2 to TRBJ1-1; D unresolved. Germline V gene data show CDR1 as SGHTA and CDR2 as FQGNSA. V was pared by 5 bases and J by 0 bases, with 10 bases between. The CDR3 runs to 14 residues. In nucleotides, the CDR3 is TGTGCCAGCAGCCCCGGTGGGGTGAACACTGAAGCTTTCTTT. Translating gives CASSPGGVNTEAFF.

The V call is TRBV2, the J call TRBJ1-3; no firm D call. The V end was cut by 7 bases, the J end by 4 bases, with 8 bases between. The CDR3 has 12 residues. Germline assignment: CDR1 SNHLY and CDR2 FYNNEI. The CDR3 is CASTEAGNTIYF. The CDR3 region has the DNA TGTGCCAGCACCGAGGCCGGAAACACCATATATTTT.

This CDR3 is CASSLVGRGTDTQYF. The CDR3 bases are TGTGCCAGCAGTCTCGTAGGGCGAGGGACAGATACGCAGTATTTT. V and J are TRBV6-6 and TRBJ2-3; D is possibly TRBD2 (5 bases). Trimming pared 5 bases from V and 3 bases from J, leaving 15 bases between. CDR1 MNHNY and CDR2 SVGAGI come from the germline V gene (reference sequence). The CDR3 loop spans 15 amino acids.

This rearrangement joins TRBV4-3 to TRBJ2-2, with D perhaps assigned TRBD1 or TRBD2 (5 bases each). Per the germline V gene, CDR1 is LGHNA and CDR2 is YSLEER. CDR3 length: 19 amino acids. Trimming took 4 bases from V and 0 from J, leaving 21 bases between them. In DNA form, the CDR3 reads TGCGCCAGCAGCCCTTCAAAAACAAACTGGGACGCGAACACCGGGGAGCTGTTTTTT. This gives the protein CASSPSKTNWDANTGELFF.

The chain uses TRBV9 and TRBJ1-3; D is unclear. Germline CDR1 reads SGDLS; CDR2 reads YYNGEE. Trimming left V 0 bases short and J 8 bases short, with 3 bases between. This CDR3 is 11 amino acids long. The CDR3 is CASSVGDTIYF. CDR3 coding DNA: TGTGCCAGCAGCGTAGGAGACACCATATATTTT.

This chain links TRBV29-1 with TRBJ2-5; 10 bases match TRBD1. Germline V gene data show CDR1 as SQVTM and CDR2 as ANQGSEA. With 5 bases clipped from V and 4 bases from J, the junction kept 7 bases outside the gene matches. CDR3 size: 14 residues. The CDR3, as DNA: TGCAGCGTTTTGACAGGGGGCGGGGGAGAGACCCAGTACTTC. Translated, it gives CSVLTGGGGETQYF.

In its sample, this clone was seen once. The chain employs TRBV30 and TRBJ2-5; D is undetermined. Germline loops: CDR1 GTSNPN, CDR2 SVGIG (reference sequence). This CDR3 has 14 residues. Trimming pared 4 bases from V and 3 bases from J, leaving 15 bases between. The CDR3 DNA follows: TGTGCCTGGACCTCAAGGGCGGAAAAAGAGACCCAGTACTTC. This sequence encodes CAWTSRAEKETQYF. Full variable domain (remainder filled in from reference TRBV30 and TRBJ2-5): SQTIHQWPATLVQPVGSPLSLECTVEGTSNPNLYWYRQAAGRGLQLLFYSVGIGQISSEVPQNLSASRPQDRQFILSSKKLLLSDSGFYLCAWTSRAEKETQYFGPGTRLLVL.

The chain uses TRBV19 and TRBJ1-2; tentative D call: TRBD1 (6 bases). The CDR3 consists of 13 residues. Germline assignment: CDR1 LNHDA and CDR2 SQIVND (reference sequence). The V end was cut by 4 bases, the J end by 4 bases, with 10 bases between. The CDR3 is CASSRDIGYGYTF. The CDR3 DNA sequence: TGTGCCAGTAGTAGGGACATCGGCTATGGCTACACCTTC.

This sequence joins TRBV18 and TRBJ1-5; perhaps TRBD1 as D (6 bases). This CDR3 comprises 13 residues. Germline V lookup: CDR1 KGHSH, CDR2 LQKENI. Trimming took 10 bases from V and 3 from J, leaving 13 bases between them. The CDR3 DNA reads TGTGCCACCACTGGACAGTACAATCAGCCCCAGCATTTT. It is translated as CATTGQYNQPQHF.

This clone has only one observation. The CDR3 sequence is CASSDGTGGRDTQYF. The CDR3 nucleotides read TGTGCCAGCAGTGACGGGACCGGGGGGCGCGATACGCAGTATTTT. The chain carries TRBV6-1 and TRBJ2-3; a possible D gene is TRBD2 (7 bases). The V end lost 3 bases, the J end lost 6 bases, and 16 bases lay between the germline ends. CDR1 and CDR2 from the germline V gene are MNHNS and SASEGT. The CDR3 extends over 15 amino acids.

Note on this clone: A read error is likely, as this CDR3 ends without the conserved phenylalanine or tryptophan. The limits of the CDR3 on the DNA are not certain, so only TCRdb's listed CDR3 is given. This sequence joins TRBV6-1 and TRBJ1-2; the table's D gene call, TRBD1, was not cross checked with the DNA. Looked up from germline, CDR1 is MNHNS and CDR2 is SASEGT. Including both end residues, the CDR3 is 13 amino acids long. The CDR3 sequence is CASSPRDTTPPLS.

This clone was counted only a few times. V is TRBV6-6 and J is TRBJ1-5; 10 bases match TRBD1. With V trimmed by 6 bases and J by 4 bases, 3 bases remained unmatched. CDR1 is MNHNY and CDR2 is SVGAGI in the germline V gene (reference sequence). This CDR3 has 14 residues. CDR3 DNA sequence: TGTGCCAGCAGACCGGGACAGGGGAATCAGCCCCAGCATTTT. Residues: CASRPGQGNQPQHF.

This clone was detected once. The rearrangement uses TRBV6-4 and TRBJ2-1; TRBD2 aligns across 10 bases. The length of the CDR3 is 18 residues. With V trimmed by 0 bases and J by 0 bases, 5 bases remained unmatched. Germline V gene data show CDR1 as MRHNA and CDR2 as SNTAGT. The CDR3 nucleotides are TGTGCCAGCAGTGACTCGAGCGGGGGGGTAGACTCCTACAATGAGCAGTTCTTC. Its translation is CASSDSSGGVDSYNEQFF.

The rearrangement links TRBV2 to TRBJ2-2, with D possibly being TRBD2 (6 bases). The CDR3 spans 15 residues. V lost 5 bases, J lost 2 bases, and 12 bases lay in between. Germline assignment: CDR1 SNHLY and CDR2 FYNNEI. CDR3 DNA: TGTGCCAGCAGTAGTCGGACTAAAAACACCGGGGAGCTGTTTTTT. Protein product: CASSSRTKNTGELFF. The full variable domain, in which reference TRBV2 and TRBJ2-2 provide the parts outside the CDR3, is EPEVTQTPSHQVTQMGQEVILRCVPISNHLYFYWYRQILGQKVEFLVSFYNNEISEKSEIFDDQFSVERPDGSNFTLKIRSTKLEDSAMYFCASSSRTKNTGELFFGEGSRLTVL.

The chain recombines TRBV27 with TRBJ2-3; D may correspond to TRBD1 or TRBD2 (6 bases each). The germline V and J ends were trimmed by 5 bases and 0 bases, with 12 bases remaining between them. There are 15 residues in the CDR3. The germline CDR1 and CDR2 sequences are MNHEY and SMNVEV (reference sequence). The CDR3 sequence is CASSRRGLSTDTQYF. Here the CDR3 DNA reads TGTGCCAGCAGTAGACGGGGGCTTAGCACAGATACGCAGTATTTT.

CDR3 bases: TGTGCCAGCAGGCCCAAGGGGGCCGACACTGAAGCTTTCTTT. Its translation is CASRPKGADTEAFF. This chain links TRBV6-6 with TRBJ1-1, with 7 bases matching TRBD1. With V trimmed by 6 bases and J by 3 bases, 7 bases remained unmatched. In germline, CDR1 is MNHNY, CDR2 SVGAGI (reference sequence). The CDR3 has 14 amino acids.

The chain employs TRBV14 and TRBJ2-2; TRBD2 matches 16 bases. Germline CDR1 is SGHDN and CDR2 is FVKESK. Trimming took 4 bases from V and 7 from J; bases not matched to a gene: 15. This CDR3 is built from 20 residues. CDR3 amino acids: CASSRRVGLAGGTAGGELFF. DNA of the CDR3: TGTGCCAGCAGCCGGCGTGTGGGACTAGCGGGGGGGACCGCCGGCGGGGAGCTGTTTTTT.

This chain's CDR3 is CASKQGGWETQYF. The CDR3 DNA reads as TGTGCCAGCAAACAGGGAGGTTGGGAGACCCAGTACTTC. V gene TRBV6-5 combines with J gene TRBJ2-5, with D perhaps TRBD1 or TRBD2 (6 bases each). V was shortened by 7 bases and J by 5 bases, with 14 bases between the two germline ends. Looked up from germline, CDR1 is MNHEY and CDR2 is SVGAGI. The CDR3 sequence is 13 residues long.

This clone has a single count. V gene TRBV5-4 combines with J gene TRBJ2-3; 7 bases are shared with TRBD2. CDR1 SGHNT and CDR2 YYREEE come from the germline V gene (reference sequence). The CDR3 has 15 residues. With 5 bases clipped from V and 0 bases from J, the junction kept 6 bases outside the gene matches. The CDR3 bases are TGTGCCAGCAGATTTGCGGGGGATAGCACAGATACGCAGTATTTT. Translating it yields CASRFAGDSTDTQYF.

The V call is TRBV9, the J call TRBJ1-4, with D possibly TRBD1 on 6 matching bases. V lost 3 bases to trimming and J lost 7 bases, with 16 bases between them. Germline assignment: CDR1 SGDLS and CDR2 YYNGEE. This CDR3 has 15 amino acids. CDR3 region: CASSAADRLIEKLFF. The DNA of the CDR3 is TGTGCCAGCAGCGCGGCTGACAGGTTAATTGAAAAACTGTTTTTT.

The chain joins TRBV10-2 to TRBJ2-1; D is unclear. The germline V gene has CDR1 WSHSY and CDR2 SAAADI. V shed 3 bases and J shed 0 bases, with 6 bases lying between them. This CDR3 comprises 14 residues. The CDR3 nucleotides are TGCGCCAGCAGTGACCATTACTCCTACAATGAGCAGTTCTTC. It yields the protein CASSDHYSYNEQFF.

This chain connects TRBV5-1 to TRBJ2-3; 7 bases map to TRBD2. Germline CDR1 is SGHRS and CDR2 is YFSETQ. The CDR3 is 14 residues long. Trimming took 4 bases from V and 5 from J; bases not matched to a gene: 7. In DNA form, the CDR3 reads TGCGCCAGCAGCACCGGGACTACTAGAGATACGCAGTATTTT. Residues: CASSTGTTRDTQYF.

This clone was found a few times. The chain couples TRBV11-2 to TRBJ1-2; no clear D. Germline V CDR1 and CDR2: SGHAT, FQNNGV. The V and J ends lost 5 bases and 4 bases respectively, with 23 bases between them. The CDR3 consists of 17 residues. CDR3 sequence reads: CASSTKSNSRKTYGYTF. The CDR3 DNA reads as TGTGCCAGCAGCACCAAATCGAACAGCAGAAAGACCTATGGCTACACCTTC.